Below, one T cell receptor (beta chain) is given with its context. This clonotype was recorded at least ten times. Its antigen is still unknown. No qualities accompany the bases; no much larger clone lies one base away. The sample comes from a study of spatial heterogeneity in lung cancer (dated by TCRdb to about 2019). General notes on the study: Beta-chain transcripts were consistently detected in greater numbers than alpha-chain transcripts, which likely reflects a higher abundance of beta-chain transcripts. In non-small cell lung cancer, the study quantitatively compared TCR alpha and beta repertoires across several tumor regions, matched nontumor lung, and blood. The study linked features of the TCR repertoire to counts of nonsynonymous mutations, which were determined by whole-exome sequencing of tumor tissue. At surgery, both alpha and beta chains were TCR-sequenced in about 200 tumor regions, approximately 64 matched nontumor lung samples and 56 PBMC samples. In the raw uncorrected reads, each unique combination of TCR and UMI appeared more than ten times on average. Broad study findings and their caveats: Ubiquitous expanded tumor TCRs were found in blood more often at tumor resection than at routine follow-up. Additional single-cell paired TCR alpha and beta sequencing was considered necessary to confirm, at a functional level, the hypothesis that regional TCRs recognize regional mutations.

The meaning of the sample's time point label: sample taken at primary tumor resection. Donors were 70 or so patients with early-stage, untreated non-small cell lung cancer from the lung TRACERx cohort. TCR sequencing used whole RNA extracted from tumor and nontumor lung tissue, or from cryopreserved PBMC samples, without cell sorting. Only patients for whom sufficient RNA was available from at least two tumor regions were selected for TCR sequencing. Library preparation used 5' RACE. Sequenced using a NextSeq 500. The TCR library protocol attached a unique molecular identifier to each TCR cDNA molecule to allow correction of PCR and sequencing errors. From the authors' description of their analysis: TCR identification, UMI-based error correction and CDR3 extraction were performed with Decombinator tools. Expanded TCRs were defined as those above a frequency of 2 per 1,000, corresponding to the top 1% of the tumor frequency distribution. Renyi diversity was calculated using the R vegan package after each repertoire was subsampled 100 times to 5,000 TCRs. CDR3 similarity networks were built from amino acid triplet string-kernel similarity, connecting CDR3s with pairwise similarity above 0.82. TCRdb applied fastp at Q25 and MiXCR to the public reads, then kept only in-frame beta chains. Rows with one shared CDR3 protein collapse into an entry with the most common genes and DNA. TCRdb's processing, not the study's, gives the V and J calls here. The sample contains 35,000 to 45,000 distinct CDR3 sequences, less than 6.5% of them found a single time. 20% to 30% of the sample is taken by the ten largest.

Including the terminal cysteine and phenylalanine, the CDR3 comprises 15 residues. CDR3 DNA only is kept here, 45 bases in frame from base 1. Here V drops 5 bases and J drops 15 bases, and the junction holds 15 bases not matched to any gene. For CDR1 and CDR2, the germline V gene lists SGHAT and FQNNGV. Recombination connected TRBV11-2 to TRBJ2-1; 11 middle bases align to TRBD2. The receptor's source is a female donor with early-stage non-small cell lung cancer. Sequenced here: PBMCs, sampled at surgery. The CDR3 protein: CASSTSRLAGTLWFF. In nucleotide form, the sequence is TGTGCCAGCAGCACATCCCGACTAGCGGGGACCCTTTGGTTCTTC.